The 3 T cell receptor beta chains presented below share a single source sample, sequenced in a study of T cell repertoires in cytomegalovirus infection. In TCRdb, the reads were re-called with MiXCR into one record per CDR3 protein. The sample consists of nearly 700,000 distinct CDR3 sequences, around 31% of them appearing once. These TCRs' antigens remain unknown. Here the sequenced sample was cultured PBMCs, taken from culture after CMV antigen stimulation. The receptor set was obtained from a human donor in good health (CMV status not recorded). Some clones in this sample may be carry-over from other donors' samples.

The chain is built from TRBV12-3 or TRBV12-4 and TRBJ2-1; D is perhaps TRBD1 or TRBD2 (6 bases each). V was pared by 5 bases and J by 7 bases, with 21 bases between. The CDR3 length is 16 residues. The CDR3, as DNA: TGTGCCAGCAGTCCCCGTAGGGGGGAACAGGGAAATGAGCAGTTCTTC. It specifies CASSPRRGEQGNEQFF.

The V and J genes are TRBV4-1 and TRBJ2-3; no clear D. V gave up 2 bases and J gave up 0 bases, with 6 bases separating them. From germline, CDR1 is MGHRA and CDR2 YSYEKL. The CDR3 contains 14 residues. The CDR3 nucleotides read TGCGCCAGCAGCCAACCTACTAGCACAGATACGCAGTATTTT. Its protein is CASSQPTSTDTQYF.

The genes are TRBV6-2 or TRBV6-3 and TRBJ2-3; TRBD1 matches at 7 bases. With 6 bases clipped from V and 5 bases from J, the junction kept 11 bases outside the gene matches. Germline V gene sequence: CDR1 MNHEY, CDR2 SVGEGT. CDR3 length: 15 residues. The CDR3: CASSSPGTAVDTQYF. The CDR3 DNA follows: TGTGCCAGCAGCTCTCCCGGGACAGCCGTAGATACGCAGTATTTT.